This T cell receptor (beta chain) was identified during a study of T-cell reconstitution after alpha-beta-depleted transplantation in children. The sample holds many counts of this clonotype. What it binds is not known. CDR3 length: 16 amino acids. Germline CDR1 reads SGHAT; CDR2 reads FQNNGV. Trimming left V 2 bases short and J 2 bases short, with 13 bases between. This sample's TCRbeta library carried unique molecular identifier barcodes. TCRdb ran MiXCR on the PCR reads and lists one entry per CDR3 protein. The profile shows 490,000 or so distinct CDR3 sequences, more than 9% of them singletons. Study observations and caveats: Where alpha-beta T cells came from about two months after transplant was reportedly several hundred expanded graft clones. By one year post-transplant, T-cell counts and diversity largely arose from T cells that were newly produced.

The chain couples TRBV11-2 to TRBJ2-1, with D perhaps TRBD2 (6 bases). The starting material was PBMCs, obtained before TCRalphabeta/CD19-depleted stem cell transplant. The sequence was collected from a child aged 2 to 15 with inherited bone marrow failure, due to receive a stem cell transplant. The CDR3 is CASSLFGRIPYNEQFF. CDR3 coding DNA: TGTGCCAGCAGCTTATTTGGGAGGATTCCCTACAATGAGCAGTTCTTC.